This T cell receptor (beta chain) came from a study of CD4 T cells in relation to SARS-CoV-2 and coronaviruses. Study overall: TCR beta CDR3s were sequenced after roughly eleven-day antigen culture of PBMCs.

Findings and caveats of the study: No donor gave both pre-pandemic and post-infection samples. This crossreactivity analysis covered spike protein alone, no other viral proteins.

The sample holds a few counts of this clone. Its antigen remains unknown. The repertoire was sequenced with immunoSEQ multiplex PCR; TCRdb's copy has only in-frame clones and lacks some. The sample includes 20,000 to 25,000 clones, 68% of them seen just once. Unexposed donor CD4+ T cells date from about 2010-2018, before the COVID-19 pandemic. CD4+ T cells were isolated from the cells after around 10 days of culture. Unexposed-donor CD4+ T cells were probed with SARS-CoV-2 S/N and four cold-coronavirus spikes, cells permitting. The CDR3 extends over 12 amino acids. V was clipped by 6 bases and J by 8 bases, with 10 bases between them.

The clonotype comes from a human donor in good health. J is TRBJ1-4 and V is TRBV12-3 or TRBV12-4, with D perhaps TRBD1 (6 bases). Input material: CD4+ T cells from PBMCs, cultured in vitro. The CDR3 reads CASSQGREKLFF. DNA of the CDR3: TGTGCCAGCAGCCAGGGGAGGGAAAAACTGTTTTTT.